The present T cell receptor beta chain was sequenced within a study of identifying expanded T cells in peripheral blood. Repertoires were generated with immunoSEQ multiplex PCR, while TCRdb's copy carries only in-frame clones and drops some. The sample holds tens of thousands of clones, approximately 88% seen once. CDR1 MGHRA and CDR2 YSYEKL come from the germline V gene. The ends lost 3 bases at V and 2 bases at J; junction bases unmatched: 5. CDR3 size: 15 residues. Study results and limitations: Over around two and four weeks, about 15 and 18 clones changed, versus approximately 1.1 between replicates.

Concerning this clone: Its antigen is still unknown.

Collection occurred without any documented infections or immune events in donors. The specimen was blood. The chain carries TRBV4-1 and TRBJ2-7; 9 bases are a match to TRBD1. The source is a person aged 18 to 70 in good health. CDR3 sequence reads: CASSQGTGRTYEQYF. The CDR3 DNA reads TGCGCCAGCAGCCAGGGGACAGGGCGAACCTACGAGCAGTACTTC.